This note documents a single T cell receptor beta chain sequence. The specificity of this receptor is unknown. Within one base of it there is no much larger clone, and no base qualities were kept. Moderately to severely active disease, a Clinical Activity Score of at least 3, a NOSPECS grade of at least 4, and a duration under 3 months were present in ophthalmopathy patients. Any patient with an uncontrolled infection, another autoimmune disease, pregnancy or lactation was excluded. Diagnoses relied on clinical symptoms, serum thyroxine and TRAb, thyroid ultrasound and orbital computed tomography. PBMCs were isolated from about 9 ml of fresh peripheral blood by Ficoll-Paque density gradient centrifugation. Total RNA was extracted with Trizol reagent, and quality was checked on an Agilent 2100 Bioanalyzer. This specimen belongs to a study of T cells in Graves' hyperthyroidism and ophthalmopathy (dated by TCRdb to the late 2010s). Regarding the study in general: Peripheral blood samples were taken at the time of initial diagnosis, prior to any treatment. Once sampling was done, hyperthyroidism patients were given methimazole at a starting dose of 30 mg daily, whereas ophthalmopathy patients were given high-dose intravenous methylprednisolone. In addition, the study compared T-cell repertoires in thyroid tissue and in blood from five or six Graves' hyperthyroidism patients. To identify TCR V-J signatures that set the groups apart, the researchers used a discovery cohort of about a hundred patients, made up of 40 to 45 with Graves' ophthalmopathy and about 55 with stable Graves' hyperthyroidism. The roughly 100 discovery patients were randomly divided into training and test sets at a 7:3 ratio. An independent validation cohort of about 20 hyperthyroidism patients and some 15 patients who later progressed to ophthalmopathy tested prospective prediction of ophthalmopathy. According to the paper, TCR Vbeta CDR3 sequencing was carried out on approximately 140 peripheral blood samples, which came from 40 to 45 ophthalmopathy, fewer than 80 hyperthyroidism and about 17 progressor patients. Overall study results and their limits: Most expanded thyroid clonotypes (frequency above 0.001) were also detected in blood, suggesting blood repertoires may reflect thyroid immune responses. Ophthalmopathy was separated from stable hyperthyroidism by a 13 V-J signature model, with approximately 89% sensitivity and about 81% specificity obtained in cross-validation and 80%/75% obtained in testing. No statistical method was used to set the sample size in advance, and investigators knew the group allocation. In validation, the model predicted progression to ophthalmopathy with just under 71% sensitivity and less than 75% specificity, a median of about 6 months before onset.

Amplification of TCR beta CDR3 regions was carried out from RNA transcripts. A first-round RT-PCR of the TCR CDR3 used the HTBI primer set with the Qiagen OneStep RT-PCR kit. Libraries were constructed in a second round of multiplex PCR, after which size selection and purification were performed. Paired-end sequencing of the libraries was performed with 100 bp reads on an Illumina HiSeq2000. The source study handled its data this way. Raw data were processed with SOAPnuke, discarding reads with adapters, uncalled bases, mean Phred below 15, or no exact constant-primer or identifier match. High-quality paired reads were merged using COPE v1.2.5, and each unique nucleotide sequence was defined as a clonotype. MiTCR v1.1 was used to align clonotypes to the IMGT TRBV, TRBD and TRBJ reference segments. The analysis included only V-J combinations with a frequency above 0.0001, which together covered 99% to 99.2% of the repertoires. The TCS score was defined as F50 (clonal expansion) divided by E x V (chaos), with BLOSUM62-based TCRdist calculated between CDR3 peptides within each V-J. Welch's t-statistics and random forest reduced roughly 530 V-J features to 10 to 15, which were used in a naive Bayes classifier (R e1071). TCRdb trimmed public reads at Q25 via fastp, called clones via MiXCR and kept in-frame beta chains. One record per CDR3 amino acid sequence lists the most common genes and DNA. What appears here as the V and J calls and clone size reflects TCRdb's work, not the paper's. For this sample there are about 250,000 distinct CDR3 sequences; about 25% appear just once. The ten largest clones represent 35% to 40% of the sample.

This clonotype was sampled from a middle-aged woman with Graves' ophthalmopathy. The sample was blood.

The nucleotide sequence reads TGTGCCAGCAGTTTGAAGGGCTATGGCTACACCTTC. Translation gives CASSLKGYGYTF. The chain is made from TRBV28 and TRBJ1-2; the D gene assignment is ambiguous. The CDR3 contains 12 residues, cysteine and phenylalanine counted. The read is trimmed to its CDR3 DNA, 36 bases read in frame from base 1. Via the germline V gene, CDR1 is MDHEN and CDR2 SYDVKM. Cut back by 3 bases and 4 bases, the V and J ends lie 6 bases apart.